This T cell receptor beta chain was identified during a study of identical twins. The study's findings and limits: Alpha sequences out of frame and shared by twins had excess low generation probability.

Germline-derived CDR1 and CDR2 are MNHEY and SVGAGI. CDR3 length equals 15 residues. V lost 0 bases and J lost 1, with 9 bases in between. This clonotype was picked up many times. The antigen remains undetermined. Each CDR3 protein gets one entry after TCRdb re-called the 5' RACE reads with MiXCR. This table holds hundreds of thousands of distinct CDR3 sequences, roughly 6.2% found once. The sample taken for sequencing was naive T cells sorted from blood. The chain combines TRBV6-5 with TRBJ1-1; D call uncertain. The sequence derives from a man aged 18 to 29 in good health. CDR3 region: CASSYSSPPNTEAFF. CDR3 coding DNA: TGTGCCAGCAGTTACTCGAGCCCGCCGAACACTGAAGCTTTCTTT.